This T cell receptor beta chain was recorded in a study of T-cell memory formation after mild COVID-19. CDR3 length: 15 residues. Germline CDR1 reads SGHRS; CDR2 reads YFSETQ. With V trimmed by 0 bases and J by 5 bases, 7 bases remained unmatched. Comment on this clonotype: Its specificity is not known.

Libraries for TCRalpha and TCRbeta carried sample barcodes and unique molecular identifiers via 5'RACE. TCRdb re-called the 5' RACE reads through MiXCR, storing one row per CDR3 protein. Of about 360,000 distinct CDR3 sequences in the sample, 10% to 15% were seen once. Regarding the study as a whole: Later expanders leaned CD4+, whereas day 15 to 85 contracting clones were balanced CD4/CD8. Whether day 37 second-wave clones are SARS-CoV-2-specific was not confirmed.

Sequenced: PBMCs or a T cell subset sorted from them (not recorded which). V and J are TRBV5-1 and TRBJ2-5, with 7 bases fitting TRBD2. This sequence was found in a man younger than 35 who had mild COVID-19 (a few samples of this study predate the infection). Cell type and time point are not known. CDR3 loop: CASSLGTSRWETQYF. In DNA, the CDR3 is TGCGCCAGCAGCTTGGGGACTAGTCGGTGGGAGACCCAGTACTTC.